These 8 T cell receptor beta chains share one sample of origin, sequenced in a study of naive CD8 T cells in extremely preterm neonates. Sequencing used immunoSEQ multiplex PCR; TCRdb keeps in-frame clones, though not all of them. The data show approximately 8,000 clones, 95% to 98% seen once. The sequenced sample was naive CD8+ T cells from blood. These receptors were collected from a human donor in good health.

The rearrangement links TRBV11-1 to TRBJ2-3; the D gene is possibly TRBD1 (6 bases). The CDR3 spans 17 residues. Trimming took off 2 bases at V and 2 bases at J, with 17 bases between the two ends. Germline lookup yields CDR1 SGHAT and CDR2 FQDESV (reference sequence). The CDR3 here is CASSLHRETGYTDTQYF. The CDR3 DNA reads TGTGCCAGCAGCTTACACAGAGAGACAGGCTACACAGATACGCAGTATTTT.

The chain recombines TRBV7-8 with TRBJ2-3; the D is unclear. In germline, CDR1 is SGHVS, CDR2 FQNEAQ. The CDR3 is 11 amino acids. With 8 bases removed from V and 4 bases from J, the gap between germline ends came to 7 bases. The CDR3 region has the DNA TGTGCCAGCCTAGGCTCAGATACGCAGTATTTT. Translating it yields CASLGSDTQYF.

The rearrangement links TRBV5-5 to TRBJ2-1, with D unclear. The germline V and J ends were trimmed by 2 bases and 5 bases, with 11 bases remaining between them. Germline assignment: CDR1 SGHKS and CDR2 YYEKEE (reference sequence). The CDR3 loop spans 14 amino acids. CDR3 DNA sequence: TGTGCCAGCAGCTTTATGGGCGATCACAATGAGCAGTTCTTC. This translates into CASSFMGDHNEQFF. Full variable domain (remainder filled in from reference TRBV5-5 and TRBJ2-1): DAGVTQSPTHLIKTRGQQVTLRCSPISGHKSVSWYQQVLGQGPQFIFQYYEKEERGRGNFPDRFSARQFPNYSSELNVNALLLGDSALYLCASSFMGDHNEQFFGPGTRLTVL.

This chain uses TRBV28 with TRBJ1-6, with D perhaps matching TRBD1 (6 bases). Trimming left V 2 bases short and J 5 bases short, with 7 bases between. The germline CDR1 and CDR2 sequences are MDHEN and SYDVKM. The CDR3 spans 14 residues. CDR3 amino acids: CASSLTGNNSPLHF. CDR3 bases: TGTGCCAGCAGTTTAACAGGGAATAATTCACCCCTCCACTTT.

The chain uses TRBV30 and TRBJ2-2; tentative D call: TRBD2 (6 bases). This CDR3 is 14 amino acids long. Germline CDR1 is GTSNPN and CDR2 is SVGIG (reference sequence). V was shortened by 7 bases and J by 6 bases, with 18 bases between the two germline ends. Here the CDR3 reads CASLLEGTPGELFF. Written as DNA, the CDR3 is TGTGCCTCTCTGCTGGAGGGAACGCCCGGGGAGCTGTTTTTT.

The V gene is TRBV2, the J gene TRBJ2-5; the match to TRBD2 covers 12 bases. Per the germline V gene, CDR1 is SNHLY and CDR2 is FYNNEI. The CDR3 has 16 residues. Trimming at V came to 4 bases and at J to 4 bases, leaving 7 bases not matched to a gene. CDR3 in DNA: TGTGCCAGCAGTGCACGACTAGCGGGGGCTGGAGAGACCCAGTACTTC. Translation: CASSARLAGAGETQYF.

The CDR3 loop is CASSILGAGEKLFF. The CDR3 coding sequence is TGTGCCAGTAGTATTTTGGGGGCCGGGGAAAAACTGTTTTTT. V is TRBV19 and J is TRBJ1-4, with TRBD1 as a possible D gene (6 bases). The germline CDR1 and CDR2 sequences are LNHDA and SQIVND (reference sequence). This CDR3 contains 14 residues. The V gene lost 3 bases and the J gene lost 8 bases, with 13 bases spanning the gap.

V is TRBV30 and J is TRBJ1-5; possible D gene TRBD1, 5 bases. The germline gives CDR1 GTSNPN, CDR2 SVGIG (reference sequence). V was cut by 1 base and J by 7 bases, with 11 bases left in between. This CDR3 has 13 amino acids. The CDR3 region has the DNA TGTGCCTGGAGTGGGCAGGGAGGCCAGCCCCAGCATTTT. Its protein is CAWSGQGGQPQHF.